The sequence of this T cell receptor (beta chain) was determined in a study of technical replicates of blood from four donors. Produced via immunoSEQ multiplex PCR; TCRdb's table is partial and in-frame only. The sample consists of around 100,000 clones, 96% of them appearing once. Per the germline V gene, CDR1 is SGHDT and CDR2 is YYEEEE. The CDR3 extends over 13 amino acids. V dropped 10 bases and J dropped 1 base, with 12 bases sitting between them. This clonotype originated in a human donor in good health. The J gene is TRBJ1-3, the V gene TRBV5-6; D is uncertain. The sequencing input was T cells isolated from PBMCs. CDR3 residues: CAGGTTSGNTIYF. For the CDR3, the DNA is TGTGCCGGAGGAACAACTTCTGGAAACACCATATATTTT.